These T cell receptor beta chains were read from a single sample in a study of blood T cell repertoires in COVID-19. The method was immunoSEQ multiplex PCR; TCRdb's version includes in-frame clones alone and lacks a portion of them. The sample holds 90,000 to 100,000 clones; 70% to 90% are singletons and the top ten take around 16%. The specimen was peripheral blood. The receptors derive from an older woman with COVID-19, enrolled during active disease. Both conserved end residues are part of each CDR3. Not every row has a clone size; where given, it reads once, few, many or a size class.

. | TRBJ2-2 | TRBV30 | CAWSDGGTGELFF
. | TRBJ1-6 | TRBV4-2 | CASSGQGHSPLHF
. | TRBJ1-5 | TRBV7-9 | CASSLSTGNQPQHF
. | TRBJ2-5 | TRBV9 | CASSLRSSGETQYF
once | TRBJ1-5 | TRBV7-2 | CASSGTGDSSNQPQHF
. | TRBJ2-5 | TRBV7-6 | CASSLAGRGAMYQETQYF
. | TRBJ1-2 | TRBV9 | CASSPRDRSYGYTF
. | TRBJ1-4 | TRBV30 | CAWRTGGEKLFF
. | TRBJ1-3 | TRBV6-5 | CASSYSRPGGGTIYF
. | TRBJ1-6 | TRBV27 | CASTPRRDHLYNSPLHF
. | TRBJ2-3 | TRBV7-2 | CASSLALAADTQYF
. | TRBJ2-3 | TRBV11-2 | CASSLGASGVGNTQYF
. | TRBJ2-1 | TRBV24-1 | CATSDFGREQFF
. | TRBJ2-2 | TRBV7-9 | CASSLIRGPGELFF
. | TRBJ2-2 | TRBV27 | CASSPGVPGELFF
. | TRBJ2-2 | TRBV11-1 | CASSRLAGDTGELFF
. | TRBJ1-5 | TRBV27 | CASSKVENQPQHF
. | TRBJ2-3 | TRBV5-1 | CASSQDTSTDTQYF
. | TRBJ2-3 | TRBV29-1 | CSVDRGATHDTQYF
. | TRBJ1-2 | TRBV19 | CASSPLGTGGDYGYTF
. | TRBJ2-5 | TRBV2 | CASSAGTSGFQETQYF
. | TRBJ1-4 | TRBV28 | CASSSPGEREKLFF
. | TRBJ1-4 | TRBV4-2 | CASSPSDRGQGGVTNEKLFF
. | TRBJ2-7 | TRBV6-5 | CASSTGTGTEQYF
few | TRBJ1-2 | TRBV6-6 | CASTGAEGRGYTF
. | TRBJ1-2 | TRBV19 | CASKAGIRLGYTF
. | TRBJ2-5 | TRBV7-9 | CASSLRGGYTETQYF
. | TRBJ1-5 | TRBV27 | CASSAKGTATYSNQPQHF
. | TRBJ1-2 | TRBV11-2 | CASSRTAGQYGYTF
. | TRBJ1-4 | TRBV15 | CATSRDMAKTNEKLFF
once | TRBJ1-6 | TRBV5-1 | CASSLSVQGGHSPLHF
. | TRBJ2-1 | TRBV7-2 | CASSKTGASPWFF
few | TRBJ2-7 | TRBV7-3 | CASSPYGLAGFYEQYF
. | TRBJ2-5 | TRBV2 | CASTQRAFQETQYF
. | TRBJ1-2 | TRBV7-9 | CASSRGQVYGYTF
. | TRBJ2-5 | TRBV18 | CASSLPSGQETQYF
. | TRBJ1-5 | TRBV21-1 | CASSPPGQGGVYQPQHF
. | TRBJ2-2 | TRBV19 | CASRATGELFF
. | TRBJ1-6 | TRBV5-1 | CASSGGQGTRSPLHF
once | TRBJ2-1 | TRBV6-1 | CASSKGPGGVYNEQFF
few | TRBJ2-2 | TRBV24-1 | CATRDIDTGELFF
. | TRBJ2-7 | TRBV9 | CASSGGAPGQAIREQYF
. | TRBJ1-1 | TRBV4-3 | CASSLQQGSTEAFF
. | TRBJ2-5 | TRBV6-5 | CASSYSGSGETQYF
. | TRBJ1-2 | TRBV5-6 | CASSLPGSYTF
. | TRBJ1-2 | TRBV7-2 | CASSVDRGSYGYTF
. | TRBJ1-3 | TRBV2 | CASSEVSSGNTIYF